This T cell receptor (beta chain) was recovered during a study of blood T cell repertoires in COVID-19. At the level of the study: Specimens from acute and convalescent COVID-19 originated in the United States, Italy and Spain. Nucleic acid was either cDNA or gDNA, and it came from T cells, B-cell-depleted T cells, or PBMCs.

The CDR3 loop spans 15 amino acids. V lost 0 bases and J 9 bases, leaving 13 bases between the germline ends. Germline V CDR1 and CDR2: SGHRS, YFSETQ. Authors' analysis steps: Amplification of reference gene primers provided the estimated nucleated cell counts. Repertoires were generated with immunoSEQ multiplex PCR, while TCRdb's copy carries only in-frame clones and drops some. D and trimming were read from the DNA, whereas the V and J calls and clone size are those reported in that table. The table lists about 100,000 clones, about 88% of them singletons, with around a sixth in the top ten. This sequence joins TRBV5-1 and TRBJ1-6, with D possibly matching TRBD1 (6 bases). Sequenced: peripheral blood. The TCR originated in a woman between 55 and 75 years old with acute or convalescent COVID-19. The CDR3 spells CASSLGGGGVSPLHF. CDR3 coding DNA: TGCGCCAGCAGCTTGGGCGGAGGGGGGGTTTCACCCCTCCACTTT. The full variable domain, rest sourced from reference TRBV5-1 and TRBJ1-6, is KAGVTQTPRYLIKTRGQQVTLSCSPISGHRSVSWYQQTPGQGLQFLFEYFSETQRNKGNFPGRFSGRQFSNSRSEMNVSTLELGDSALYLCASSLGGGGVSPLHFGNGTRLTVT.